This T cell receptor (beta chain) was obtained from a study of blood T cell repertoires in COVID-19. Using immunoSEQ multiplex PCR, the repertoire was profiled, and TCRdb retains in-frame clones only, with some absent. Among approximately 190,000 clones, around nine tenths were seen once, and the ten largest hold 6%. This CDR3 spans 12 amino acids. Germline CDR1 reads SGHNT; CDR2 reads YYREEE (reference sequence). The germline V and J ends were trimmed by 2 bases and 11 bases, with 13 bases remaining between them. The TCR sequence derives from a man aged 35 to 55 with active or convalescent COVID-19. The source material was peripheral blood. The chain combines TRBV5-4 with TRBJ1-2; D is ambiguous. The CDR3, as DNA: TGTGCCAGCAGCTTCGACTCTTTCGGGTACACCTTC. This encodes CASSFDSFGYTF.